The 20 T cell receptor beta chains presented below share a single source sample, sequenced in a study of blood T cell repertoires in COVID-19. Generated by immunoSEQ multiplex PCR, the TCRdb table keeps only in-frame clones and is missing some. The data show roughly 250,000 clones, approximately 91% seen once. The sample was peripheral blood. The source of these receptors is a middle-aged woman who had recovered from COVID-19.

The chain combines TRBV19 with TRBJ2-4; D might be TRBD1 (6 bases). The germline gives CDR1 LNHDA, CDR2 SQIVND (reference sequence). V lost 5 bases to trimming and J lost 2 bases, with 13 bases between them. This CDR3 region has 15 residues. CDR3 residues: CASSPIQGTKNIQYF. CDR3 DNA sequence: TGTGCCAGTAGTCCCATACAGGGAACCAAAAACATTCAGTACTTC.

The chain links TRBV10-3 to TRBJ2-1, with a weak D call TRBD1 (5 bases). V was pared by 0 bases and J by 8 bases, with 14 bases between. CDR1 is ENHRY, CDR2 SYGVKD, per germline. The CDR3 loop spans 15 amino acids. The CDR3 here is CAISESSQGSDEQFF. In DNA form, the CDR3 reads TGTGCCATCAGTGAGTCGAGCCAGGGATCCGATGAGCAGTTCTTC.

This rearrangement joins TRBV5-1 to TRBJ2-2; the match to TRBD1 covers 10 bases. Germline CDR1 and CDR2: SGHRS and YFSETQ. The CDR3 totals 15 residues. The ends lost 4 bases at V and 8 bases at J; junction bases unmatched: 8. This CDR3 is CASSPWDRGRGELFF. Written as DNA, the CDR3 is TGCGCCAGCAGCCCCTGGGACAGGGGAAGAGGGGAGCTGTTTTTT.

The rearrangement joins TRBV11-3 to TRBJ2-7; TRBD1 might be the D (6 bases). V lost 5 bases, J lost 3 bases, and 11 bases lay in between. Germline V gives CDR1 SGHNT, CDR2 YENEEA. CDR3 length: 13 residues. The CDR3 coding sequence is TGTGCCAGCAGCCCCGGACAGTTCTACGAGCAGTACTTC. This encodes CASSPGQFYEQYF.

The chain employs TRBV4-1 and TRBJ1-3, with 7 bases that match TRBD1. V lost 2 bases and J lost 8; bases outside the gene matches: 6. This CDR3 spans 14 amino acids. Germline V lookup: CDR1 MGHRA, CDR2 YSYEKL. CDR3 sequence reads: CASSQRTGWDTIYF. Written as DNA, the CDR3 is TGCGCCAGCAGCCAACGGACAGGTTGGGACACCATATATTTT.

The chain has TRBV7-2 and TRBJ1-6; D unresolved. Trimming removed 7 bases at V and 4 bases at J, with 14 bases between. The CDR3 sequence is 15 residues long. CDR1 SGHTA and CDR2 FQGNSA come from the germline V gene. CDR3 amino acids: CASTAAGLYNSPLHF. CDR3 DNA: TGTGCCAGCACAGCTGCCGGACTTTATAATTCACCCCTCCACTTT.

The CDR3 nucleotides read TGCGCCAGCAGCCCCTGGGACTACCAAGAGACCCAGTACTTC. Translating it yields CASSPWDYQETQYF. The V call is TRBV5-1, the J call TRBJ2-5, with D possibly matching TRBD2 (6 bases). The germline V gene encodes CDR1 SGHRS and CDR2 YFSETQ. V gave up 4 bases and J gave up 0 bases, with 10 bases separating them. This CDR3 contains 14 residues.

This clone was detected once. V is TRBV18 and J is TRBJ1-4, with D unclear. This CDR3 has 19 amino acids. V was shortened by 1 base and J by 0 bases, with 18 bases between the two germline ends. CDR1 KGHSH and CDR2 LQKENI come from the germline V gene. The CDR3 reads CASSPRSPPLVSTNEKLFF. As DNA, the CDR3 is TGTGCCAGCTCACCACGGTCACCCCCCTTAGTATCAACTAATGAAAAACTGTTTTTT.

V gene TRBV6-5 combines with J gene TRBJ1-5, with D perhaps matching TRBD1 (5 bases). The germline V gene encodes CDR1 MNHEY and CDR2 SVGAGI. The CDR3 is 14 amino acids. With 5 bases removed from V and 0 bases from J, the gap between germline ends came to 8 bases. CDR3 coding DNA: TGTGCCAGCAGTCGGGGGGATAGCAATCAGCCCCAGCATTTT. Amino acid sequence: CASSRGDSNQPQHF.

The chain links TRBV12-1 to TRBJ1-2; the tabulated D call, TRBD1, remains unverified against the DNA. TRBV12-1 is recorded as a pseudogene. The CDR3 loop spans 14 amino acids. CDR3 sequence: CASSTDRADYGYTF. The CDR3, as DNA: TGTGCCAGCAGCACGGACAGGGCGGACTATGGCTACACCTTC.

This rearrangement joins TRBV2 to TRBJ1-5; 7 bases are a match to TRBD1. The CDR3 is 13 residues long. Unmatched junction bases numbered 1, after V lost 8 bases and J lost 0 bases. The germline V gene encodes CDR1 SNHLY and CDR2 FYNNEI. The CDR3 is CASGDSSNQPQHF. The CDR3 DNA reads as TGTGCCAGCGGGGACAGTAGCAATCAGCCCCAGCATTTT.

This sequence joins TRBV29-1 and TRBJ2-1; D is possibly TRBD2 (5 bases). The V gene lost 6 bases and the J gene lost 8 bases, with 8 bases spanning the gap. Germline V lookup: CDR1 SQVTM, CDR2 ANQGSEA. The CDR3 covers 10 residues. The CDR3 sequence: CSVWTYEQFF. The CDR3 nucleotides read TGCAGCGTCTGGACTTATGAGCAGTTCTTC.

This clone was counted a single time. The J gene is TRBJ2-3, the V gene TRBV7-3; 10 nucleotides align to TRBD2. The V gene end was trimmed by 1 base and the J gene end by 5 bases; junction bases not matched to a gene: 6. CDR1 and CDR2 (germline): SGHTA, FQGTGA. The CDR3 is 16 amino acids. CDR3 in DNA: TGTGCCAGCAGCTTAAAGGAGCGGGAGGGCAGAGATACGCAGTATTTT. This encodes CASSLKEREGRDTQYF.

The chain is built from TRBV12-3 or TRBV12-4 and TRBJ1-3; no firm D call. The CDR3 length is 13 residues. The V end lost 5 bases, the J end lost 4 bases, and 9 bases lay between the germline ends. DNA of the CDR3: TGTGCCAGCAGTCCCGTGGGCGGAAACACCATATATTTT. Residues: CASSPVGGNTIYF.

The chain has TRBV7-9 and TRBJ2-3; 11 bases map to TRBD2. The V gene end was trimmed by 5 bases and the J gene end by 6 bases; junction bases not matched to a gene: 7. Germline V lookup: CDR1 SEHNR, CDR2 FQNEAQ (reference sequence). This CDR3 has 15 amino acids. In DNA, the CDR3 is TGTGCCAGCAGCCCCTTAGCGGGAGGGGCGGATACGCAGTATTTT. Protein: CASSPLAGGADTQYF.

CDR3 in amino acids: CASSLSTRRGQYF. CDR3 bases: TGTGCCAGCAGTTTATCCACCCGGAGGGGGCAGTACTTC. This sequence joins TRBV27 and TRBJ2-7; a weak D match, TRBD2 (6 bases). The length of the CDR3 is 13 residues. Germline CDR1 reads MNHEY; CDR2 reads SMNVEV (reference sequence). V shed 0 bases and J shed 9 bases, with 12 bases lying between them.

The chain links TRBV28 to TRBJ1-5; 9 bases are a match to TRBD1. Trimming cost V 2 bases and J 0 bases; bases outside gene matches: 14. Germline CDR1 reads MDHEN; CDR2 reads SYDVKM. The CDR3 consists of 20 residues. Here the CDR3 DNA reads TGTGCCAGCAGTTTAGGTCAAGTAAGGGACAGGGAGCATAGCAATCAGCCCCAGCATTTT. Translation gives CASSLGQVRDREHSNQPQHF.

J is TRBJ1-2 and V is TRBV30, with a possible D match to TRBD1 (6 bases). This CDR3 has 14 residues. Trimming stripped 2 bases from V and 8 bases from J, with 18 bases between. Germline CDR1 is GTSNPN and CDR2 is SVGIG (reference sequence). CDR3 bases: TGTGCCTGGAGTCCCAGGGGCTTCCCAACGGGCTACACCTTC. Translating it yields CAWSPRGFPTGYTF. Combining the CDR3 with reference TRBV30 and TRBJ1-2 gives the whole variable domain SQTIHQWPATLVQPVGSPLSLECTVEGTSNPNLYWYRQAAGRGLQLLFYSVGIGQISSEVPQNLSASRPQDRQFILSSKKLLLSDSGFYLCAWSPRGFPTGYTFGSGTRLTVV.

This clone is a singleton in its sample. The chain combines TRBV19 with TRBJ1-2, with no clear D. The CDR3 spans 15 residues. The V end was cut by 5 bases, the J end by 4 bases, with 17 bases between. Germline V gives CDR1 LNHDA, CDR2 SQIVND (reference sequence). As DNA, the CDR3 is TGTGCCAGTAGTCGAAGTACCCCAGGATCCTATGGCTACACCTTC. This translates into CASSRSTPGSYGYTF.

V and J are TRBV5-8 and TRBJ2-5; 10 bases are shared with TRBD1. This CDR3 spans 16 amino acids. Germline CDR1 reads SGHTS; CDR2 reads YDEGEE. The J segment lost 5 bases and the V segment lost 3 bases, leaving 10 bases of the junction unmatched. In DNA form, the CDR3 reads TGTGCCAGCAGCTATCTCGACAGGGGGCACGACGAGACCCAGTACTTC. It is translated as CASSYLDRGHDETQYF.